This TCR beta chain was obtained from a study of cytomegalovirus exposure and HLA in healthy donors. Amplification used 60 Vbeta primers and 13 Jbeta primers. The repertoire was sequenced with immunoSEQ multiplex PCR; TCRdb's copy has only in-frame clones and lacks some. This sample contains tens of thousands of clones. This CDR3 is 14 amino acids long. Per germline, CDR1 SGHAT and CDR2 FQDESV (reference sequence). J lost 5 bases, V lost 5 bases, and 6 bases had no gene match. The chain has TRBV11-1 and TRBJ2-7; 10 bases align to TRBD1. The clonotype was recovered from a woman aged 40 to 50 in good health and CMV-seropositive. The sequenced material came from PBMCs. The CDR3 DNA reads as TGTGCCAGCAGCCCCGACAGGGGGCTGAACGAGCAGTACTTC. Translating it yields CASSPDRGLNEQYF.